This record looks at one TCR beta chain sequence and its context. Its matching antigen is unknown. Treatment: roughly 20 received Ad26.COV2.S at low or high dose, single or two shots; 5 received placebo; per-sample allocation not given. The study sampled participants on day 63 after the first vaccine or placebo injection. This person who donated was an adult of 18-55 years in Boston. Only in-frame clones appear in the TCRdb table, and some are missing; sequencing was by immunoSEQ multiplex PCR. The sample lists around 300,000 clones, about 88% occurring once. The source of the sample is a study of Ad26.COV2.S vaccination and SARS-CoV-2 variants. Study summary: The trial was COV1001 and the donor's arm was Ad26.COV2.S. Study-wide points: Assessments of TCR breadth and depth may have underestimated the total T cell responses.

V lost 4 bases and J 3 bases, leaving 13 bases between the germline ends. This CDR3 is 16 amino acids long. CDR1 SGHTA and CDR2 FQGTGA come from the germline V gene. V usage is TRBV7-3 and J usage is TRBJ2-6, with D perhaps matching TRBD1 (5 bases). The receptor's source is a person between 18 and 59 years old who received the Ad26.COV2.S COVID-19 vaccine or a placebo. The sequences come from peripheral blood, collected in a trial of Ad26.COV2.S vaccine versus placebo. CDR3 DNA: TGTGCCAGCAGCTCCAGCCCAGGGAATGGGGCCAACGTCCTGACTTTC. As protein: CASSSSPGNGANVLTF.